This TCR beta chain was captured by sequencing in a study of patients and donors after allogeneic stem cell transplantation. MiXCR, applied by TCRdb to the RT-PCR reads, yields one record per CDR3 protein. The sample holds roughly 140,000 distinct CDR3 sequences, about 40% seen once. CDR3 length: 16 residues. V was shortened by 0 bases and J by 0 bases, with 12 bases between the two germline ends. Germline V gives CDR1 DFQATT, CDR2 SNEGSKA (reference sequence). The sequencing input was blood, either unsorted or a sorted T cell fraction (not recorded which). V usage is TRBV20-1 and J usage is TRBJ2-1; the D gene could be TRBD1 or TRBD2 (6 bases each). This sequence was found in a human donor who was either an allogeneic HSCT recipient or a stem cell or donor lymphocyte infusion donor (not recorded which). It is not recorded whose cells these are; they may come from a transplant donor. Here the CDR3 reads CSARDHEGGSYNEQFF. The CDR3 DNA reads TGCAGTGCTAGAGATCATGAGGGGGGCTCCTACAATGAGCAGTTCTTC.